Here is one TCR beta chain with its context. Profiling relied on immunoSEQ multiplex PCR, and the TCRdb table lists in-frame clones only, not all of them. The sample has fewer than 90,000 clones, more than 70% seen once. V lost 6 bases, J lost 10 bases, and 13 bases lay in between. The germline CDR1 and CDR2 sequences are LNHDA and SQIVND (reference sequence). This CDR3 has 12 amino acids. This sample stems from a study of control samples from healthy donors and cancer patients. The sequencing input was blood. The chain employs TRBV19 and TRBJ2-1; D is perhaps TRBD2 (6 bases). The TCR was taken from a woman aged 45-59 years in good health. The CDR3: CASSTLAGEQFF. For the CDR3, the DNA is TGTGCCAGTAGCACCCTCGCGGGGGAGCAGTTCTTC.